This T cell receptor (beta chain) comes out of a study of beta chain features in type 1 diabetes. What was sequenced were expressed TCRB transcripts, since all of the isolated RNA had been reverse transcribed. Produced via immunoSEQ multiplex PCR; TCRdb's table is partial and in-frame only. The sample has some 410,000 clones; approximately 15% are singletons. This clone was picked up a small number of times. The antigen remains unidentified. Purity exceeding 98% was reached by all sorted populations. Study-wide results and limits: Relative to healthy donors, patients appeared to have naive, central memory and Treg TCRB repertoires that were more similar. HLA influence on TCRB rearrangement stayed unresolved here. TCRB CDR3s from Type 1 diabetes patients were moderately but significantly shorter in all four CD4+ subsets.

Deletions cut 8 bases from V and 4 bases from J, with 17 bases between. This CDR3 has 13 residues. The germline V gene encodes CDR1 GTSNPN and CDR2 SVGIG (reference sequence). V and J are TRBV30 and TRBJ1-1; D is uncertain. Material for sequencing was naive CD4+ T cells from blood. This TCR was sampled from a man under 40 in good health. CDR3 amino acids: CAGAGRRGTEAFF. In DNA, the CDR3 is TGTGCCGGTGCGGGCCGCCGGGGCACTGAAGCTTTCTTT.